The T cell receptor beta chain described here comes from a study of blood T cell repertoires in COVID-19. This table comes from immunoSEQ multiplex PCR, and its TCRdb copy is limited to in-frame clones, with some not included. The sample records hundreds of thousands of clones, 86% being singletons. The age range of participants was about 18 to 90 years, with residence in about two dozen US areas. Self-reported history from a screening survey and questionnaire set each donor's cohort. Sequenced sample: PBMCs or T cells enriched from blood (not recorded which). This receptor was identified in a woman aged 45 to 65 who had recovered from COVID-19.

The chain's CDR3 is CASSQQTGETQYF. The CDR3 DNA reads as TGTGCCAGCAGTCAGCAGACAGGAGAGACCCAGTACTTC. This sequence joins TRBV27 and TRBJ2-5, with a possible D match to TRBD1 (6 bases). There are 13 residues in the CDR3. Germline CDR1 and CDR2: MNHEY and SMNVEV (reference sequence). V was shortened by 5 bases and J by 4 bases, with 11 bases between the two germline ends.